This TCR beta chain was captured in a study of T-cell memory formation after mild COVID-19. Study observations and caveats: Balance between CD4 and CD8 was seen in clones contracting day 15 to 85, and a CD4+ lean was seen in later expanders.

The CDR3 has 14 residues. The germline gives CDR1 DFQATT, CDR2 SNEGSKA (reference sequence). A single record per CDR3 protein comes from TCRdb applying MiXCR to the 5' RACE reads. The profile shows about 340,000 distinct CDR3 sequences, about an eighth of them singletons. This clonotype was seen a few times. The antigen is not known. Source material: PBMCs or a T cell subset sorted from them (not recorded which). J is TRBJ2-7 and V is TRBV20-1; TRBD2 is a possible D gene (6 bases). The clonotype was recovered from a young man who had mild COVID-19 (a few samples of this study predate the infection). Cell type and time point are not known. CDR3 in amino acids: CTGRATTSSYEQYV. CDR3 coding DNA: TGCACAGGAAGGGCTACGACTAGTTCCTACGAGCAGTACGTC.